This T cell receptor (beta chain) derives from a study of Ad26.COV2.S vaccination and SARS-CoV-2 variants. The repertoire was sequenced with immunoSEQ multiplex PCR; TCRdb's copy has only in-frame clones and lacks some. In the table there are about 350,000 clones, about 85% of which are singletons. Treatment described: 19 received Ad26.COV2.S at low or high dose, single or two shots; five or six received placebo; per-sample allocation not given. Collection of samples fell on day 63 after the first vaccine or placebo injection. The vaccine delivered Wuhan-strain SARS-CoV-2 spike through an Ad26 vector. Germline V gene lookup returns CDR1 LNHDA and CDR2 SQIVND (reference sequence). V gave up 0 bases and J gave up 0 bases, with 12 bases separating them. The CDR3 loop spans 18 amino acids.

The sequencing here drew on peripheral blood, taken in a trial of Ad26.COV2.S vaccine versus placebo. The chain has TRBV19 and TRBJ2-6; no firm D call. The receptor was isolated from a person between 18 and 65 years old who received the Ad26.COV2.S COVID-19 vaccine or a placebo. The CDR3 sequence is CASSIDLEATSGANVLTF. CDR3 sequence (DNA): TGTGCCAGTAGTATAGATCTAGAGGCCACCTCTGGGGCCAACGTCCTGACTTTC.